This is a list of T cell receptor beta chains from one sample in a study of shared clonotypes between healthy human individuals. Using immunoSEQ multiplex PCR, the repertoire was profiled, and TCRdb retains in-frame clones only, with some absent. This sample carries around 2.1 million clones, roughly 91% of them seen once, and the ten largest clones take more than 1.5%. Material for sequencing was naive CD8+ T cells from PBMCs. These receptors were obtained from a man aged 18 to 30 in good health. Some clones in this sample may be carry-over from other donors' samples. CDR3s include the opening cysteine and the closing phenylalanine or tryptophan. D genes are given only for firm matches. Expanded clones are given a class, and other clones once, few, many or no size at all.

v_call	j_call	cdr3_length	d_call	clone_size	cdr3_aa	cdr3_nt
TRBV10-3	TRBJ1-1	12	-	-	CATSPSVTEAFF	TGTGCCACCTCCCCTAGCGTGACTGAAGCTTTCTTT
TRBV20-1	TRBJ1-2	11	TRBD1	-	CSAWTGGGYTF	TGCAGTGCTTGGACAGGGGGCGGCTACACCTTC
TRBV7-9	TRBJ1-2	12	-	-	CASSPRRDGYTF	TGTGCCAGCAGCCCACGAAGAGATGGCTACACCTTC
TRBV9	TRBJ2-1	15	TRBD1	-	CASSVAYRGQDEQFF	TGTGCCAGCAGCGTAGCATATAGGGGGCAGGATGAGCAGTTCTTC
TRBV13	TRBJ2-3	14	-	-	CASSSRGSTDTQYF	TGTGCCAGCAGTTCAAGGGGAAGCACAGATACGCAGTATTTT
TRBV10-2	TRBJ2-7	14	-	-	CASSSGHFTYEQYF	TGCGCCAGCAGTTCGGGGCACTTTACCTACGAGCAGTACTTC
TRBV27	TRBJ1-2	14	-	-	CASSRLAISDGYTF	TGTGCCAGCAGCCGCTTAGCTATTTCGGATGGCTACACCTTC
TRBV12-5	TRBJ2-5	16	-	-	CASGLDDSGGRAAQYF	TGTGCTAGTGGTTTGGATGATAGCGGCGGGCGGGCGGCCCAGTACTTC
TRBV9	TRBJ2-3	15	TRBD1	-	CASSLGRGKTDTQYF	TGTGCCAGCAGCCTTGGCAGGGGGAAGACAGATACGCAGTATTTT
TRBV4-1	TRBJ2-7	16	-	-	CASSQARTNSLMAQYF	TGCGCCAGCAGCCAAGCCAGGACGAACTCACTTATGGCGCAGTACTTC
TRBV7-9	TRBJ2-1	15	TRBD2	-	CASSVGTRVYNEQFF	TGTGCCAGCAGCGTCGGGACTAGAGTTTACAATGAGCAGTTCTTC
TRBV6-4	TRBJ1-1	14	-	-	CASMAGRMNTEAFF	TGTGCCAGCATGGCCGGGCGGATGAACACTGAAGCTTTCTTT
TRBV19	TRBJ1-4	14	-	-	CASSIMASGEKLFF	TGTGCCAGTAGTATTATGGCCTCCGGGGAAAAACTGTTTTTT
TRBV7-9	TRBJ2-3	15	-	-	CASSFKGLSTDTQYF	TGTGCCAGCAGCTTCAAGGGGCTTAGCACAGATACGCAGTATTTT
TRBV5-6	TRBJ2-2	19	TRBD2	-	CASNQRVEREGRYTGELFF	TGTGCCAGCAACCAGAGGGTTGAGCGGGAGGGCCGGTACACCGGGGAGCTGTTTTTT
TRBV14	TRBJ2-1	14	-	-	CASSQVAKYYEQFF	TGTGCCAGCAGCCAAGTGGCCAAGTACTATGAGCAGTTCTTC
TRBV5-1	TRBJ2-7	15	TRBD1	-	CASSSGQGALYEQYF	TGCGCCAGCAGCAGCGGACAGGGGGCCCTCTACGAGCAGTACTTC
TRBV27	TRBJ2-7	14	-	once	CASSSGWGPYEQYF	TGTGCCAGCAGTTCTGGTTGGGGGCCCTACGAGCAGTACTTC
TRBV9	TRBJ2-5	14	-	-	CASSVDRESETQYF	TGTGCCAGCAGCGTAGATCGGGAGTCGGAGACCCAGTACTTC
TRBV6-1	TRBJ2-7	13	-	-	CASSGTNSYEQYF	TGTGCCAGCAGCGGGACCAACTCCTACGAGCAGTACTTC
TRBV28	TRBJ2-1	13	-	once	CASTRTLHNEQFF	TGTGCCAGCACCCGGACCCTTCACAATGAGCAGTTCTTC
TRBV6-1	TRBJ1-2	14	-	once	CASSEGRDNYGYTF	TGTGCCAGCAGTGAAGGCAGAGATAACTATGGCTACACCTTC
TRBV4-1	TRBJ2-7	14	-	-	CASSQVRGSYEQYF	TGCGCCAGCAGCCAAGTGCGGGGTTCCTACGAGCAGTACTTC
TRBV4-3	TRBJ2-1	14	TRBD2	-	CASSPAGGYNEQFF	TGCGCCAGCAGCCCGGCGGGAGGGTACAATGAGCAGTTCTTC
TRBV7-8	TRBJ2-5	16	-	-	CASSLEAFVSQETQYF	TGTGCCAGCAGCTTAGAGGCGTTCGTCTCACAAGAGACCCAGTACTTC
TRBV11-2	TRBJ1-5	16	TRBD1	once	CASSLVGTGGNQPQHF	TGTGCCAGCAGCTTAGTGGGGACAGGGGGCAATCAGCCCCAGCATTTT
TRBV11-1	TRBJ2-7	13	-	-	CASSLDKANEQYF	TGTGCCAGCAGCTTAGATAAAGCGAACGAGCAGTACTTC
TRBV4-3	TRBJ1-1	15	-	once	CASSQDRRFGTEAFF	TGCGCCAGCAGCCAAGATCGCAGGTTTGGCACTGAAGCTTTCTTT
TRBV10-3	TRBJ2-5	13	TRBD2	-	CAATSGLQETQYF	TGTGCCGCCACTAGCGGGTTGCAAGAGACCCAGTACTTC